The clone carrying this T cell receptor (beta chain) came up a few times. This entry belongs to a study of early T cells in non-severe SARS-CoV-2 infection. Study-wide context: Sequencing of bulk RNA from unsorted whole blood was done, without chain pairing.

TCRdb reprocessed the 5' RACE reads with MiXCR, giving one entry per CDR3 protein. The sample yields about 64,000 distinct CDR3 sequences, 11% seen once. This CDR3 is built from 15 residues. Germline CDR1 MDHEN, CDR2 SYDVKM. The germline V and J ends were trimmed by 10 bases and 1 base, with 19 bases remaining between them. This clonotype was obtained from an adult who was a healthcare worker with PCR-confirmed SARS-CoV-2 infection or an uninfected control (not recorded which). The rearrangement uses TRBV28 and TRBJ2-5; D call uncertain. Material: whole blood, obtained at baseline. The CDR3 DNA reads TGTGCCACGCAATTTAGTCCCCCGTTCCAAGAGACCCAGTACTTC. Translated, it gives CATQFSPPFQETQYF.